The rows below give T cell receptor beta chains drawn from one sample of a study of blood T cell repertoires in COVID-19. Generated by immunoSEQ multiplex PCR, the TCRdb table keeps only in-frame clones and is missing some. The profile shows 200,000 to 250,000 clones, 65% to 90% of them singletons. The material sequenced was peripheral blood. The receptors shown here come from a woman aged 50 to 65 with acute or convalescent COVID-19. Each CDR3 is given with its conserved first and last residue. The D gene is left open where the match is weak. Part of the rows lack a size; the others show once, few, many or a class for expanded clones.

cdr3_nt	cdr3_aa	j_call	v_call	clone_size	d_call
TGCGCCAGCAGCTTGATTACAGGGGGTGTCGCAGATACGCAGTATTTT	CASSLITGGVADTQYF	TRBJ2-3	TRBV5-1	-	TRBD1
TGTGCCTGGGGGCCCCTTGGCTACACCTTC	CAWGPLGYTF	TRBJ1-2	TRBV30	once	-
TGTGCCAGCGGTAGACAGGGGCAAAATGAAAAACTGTTTTTT	CASGRQGQNEKLFF	TRBJ1-4	TRBV6-5	few	TRBD1
TGCGCCAGCAGATCGGTAGGGACTATCGGGCCTTTCAATCAGCCCCAGCATTTT	CASRSVGTIGPFNQPQHF	TRBJ1-5	TRBV5-1	-	-
TGTGCCAGCAGTTTCGGCGGGCCAGGTCAGCCCCAGCATTTT	CASSFGGPGQPQHF	TRBJ1-5	TRBV28	-	-
TGTGCCAGTAGGAGTCGGGTCTCCTACGAGCAGTACTTC	CASRSRVSYEQYF	TRBJ2-7	TRBV5-6	-	-
TGTGCCAGCAGCTCCATGACCCCCGGGACAGGGGGAGGGGAGCTGTTTTTT	CASSSMTPGTGGGELFF	TRBJ2-2	TRBV7-2	-	TRBD1
TGTGCCAGTAGTCCCACAGTGTACTCCTACAATGAGCAGTTCTTC	CASSPTVYSYNEQFF	TRBJ2-1	TRBV19	-	-
TGTGCCAGCAGGCAGGGAAATAGCAATCAGCCCCAGCATTTT	CASRQGNSNQPQHF	TRBJ1-5	TRBV6-6	-	-
TGTGCCAGCAGCTTAGTTCAAGCGGTTGTAGTAGAGACCCAGTACTTC	CASSLVQAVVVETQYF	TRBJ2-5	TRBV7-6	-	-
TGTGCCAGCCAGGGCAGGCTCGATTCACCCCTCCACTTT	CASQGRLDSPLHF	TRBJ1-6	TRBV6-5	-	-
TGTGCCAGCAGCCCCTCGGTAACGAACTATGGCTACACCTTC	CASSPSVTNYGYTF	TRBJ1-2	TRBV6-5	-	-
TGTGCCAGTAGTACACGTCTTGTGGGGGCCAAGCCCCAGCATTTT	CASSTRLVGAKPQHF	TRBJ1-5	TRBV19	-	-
TGTGCCAGTAGTTCGGGCTCCTACGAGCAGTACTTC	CASSSGSYEQYF	TRBJ2-7	TRBV19	-	-
TGTGCCAGCAGTCGCGGAGAATATAGCAATCAGCCCCAGCATTTT	CASSRGEYSNQPQHF	TRBJ1-5	TRBV6-5	few	-
TGCGCCAGCAGCTTGCGGACTAGCGGGAGGGCTGACGGTGAGCAGTTCTTC	CASSLRTSGRADGEQFF	TRBJ2-1	TRBV5-1	-	TRBD2
TGCGCCAGCACCGGGACTAGCGGGGGCCACAACACAGATACGCAGTATTTT	CASTGTSGGHNTDTQYF	TRBJ2-3	TRBV10-1	few	TRBD2
TGTGCCAGCAGCCTACCCAGGGGCTTGAACACCGGGGAGCTGTTTTTT	CASSLPRGLNTGELFF	TRBJ2-2	TRBV28	few	-
TGTGCCAGCACCCAGGTGGACTATGGCTACACCTTC	CASTQVDYGYTF	TRBJ1-2	TRBV2	-	-
TGCGCCAGCAGCGCAAGGACAGGGGGAGGGAACACCGGGGAGCTGTTTTTT	CASSARTGGGNTGELFF	TRBJ2-2	TRBV5-1	-	TRBD1
TGTGCCACTGAGGGGGACTCTGGAAACACCATATATTTT	CATEGDSGNTIYF	TRBJ1-3	TRBV24-1	-	-
TGTGCCAGTAGTTCAACGTCCCGGGGAGTCAATCAGCCCCAGCATTTT	CASSSTSRGVNQPQHF	TRBJ1-5	TRBV19	-	-
TGTGCCAGCAGTCGTACTATCCGGGACAGGGGGAATGAGCAGTTCTTC	CASSRTIRDRGNEQFF	TRBJ2-1	TRBV5-4	-	TRBD1
TGTGCCAGCAGCAGGGACAGATTGAGTCATGGTAATGAAAAACTGTTTTTT	CASSRDRLSHGNEKLFF	TRBJ1-4	TRBV2	-	TRBD1
TGTGCCAGAAGCTTCGGGGGAACCCTAGCCAAAAACATTCAGTACTTC	CARSFGGTLAKNIQYF	TRBJ2-4	TRBV5-3	-	-
TGTGCCACAGGCTGGGGCACCTCCTACGAGCAGTACTTC	CATGWGTSYEQYF	TRBJ2-7	TRBV28	-	-
TGTGCCAGCAGCGTTAGCGGGACGAGCACCGGGGAGCTGTTTTTT	CASSVSGTSTGELFF	TRBJ2-2	TRBV7-7	-	TRBD2
TGTGCCAGTAGTATGGCCCTTTGGCCCCAGCATTTT	CASSMALWPQHF	TRBJ1-5	TRBV19	-	-
TGTGCCAGCCCACCCCGGGTAGGTCAGGGCACTGAAGCTTTCTTT	CASPPRVGQGTEAFF	TRBJ1-1	TRBV5-8	-	-
TGTGCCAGCGGAGGGGAAAAACTGTTTTTT	CASGGEKLFF	TRBJ1-4	TRBV7-9	few	-
TGTGCCAGCTCACCACGGGGACAGTCTAATGAAGCTTTCTTT	CASSPRGQSNEAFF	TRBJ1-1	TRBV18	-	TRBD1
TGTGCCAGCAGCTTAGCGGGACTAGCGGGAAACACCGGGGAGCTGTTTTTT	CASSLAGLAGNTGELFF	TRBJ2-2	TRBV7-2	-	TRBD2
TGTGCCTGGAGTGCCATCGGACAGGACTCTGGAAACACCATATATTTT	CAWSAIGQDSGNTIYF	TRBJ1-3	TRBV30	-	TRBD1
TGTGCCTGGAGCCGGCGGAAATACCTCTCTGGAAACACCATATATTTT	CAWSRRKYLSGNTIYF	TRBJ1-3	TRBV30	-	-
TGTGCCAGCAGCCGAGGGGAGACCCAGTACTTC	CASSRGETQYF	TRBJ2-5	TRBV11-2	-	-
TGTGCCAGTAATGCAGGGGGTTATCAGCCCCAGCATTTT	CASNAGGYQPQHF	TRBJ1-5	TRBV19	-	TRBD1
TGTGCCGGCAGTTTTTCATCGGGACAGGGTTCGACCCAGCATTTT	CAGSFSSGQGSTQHF	TRBJ1-5	TRBV28	-	TRBD1
TGTGCCAGCAGTGAGTTAGCGGGAGGATTTGACACGCAGTATTTT	CASSELAGGFDTQYF	TRBJ2-3	TRBV2	-	TRBD2
TGTGTTTCCCGGGGAGATAACACCGGGGAGCTGTTTTTT	CVSRGDNTGELFF	TRBJ2-2	TRBV28	-	-
TGTGCCAGCAGCCCACGAGGCGGAAAAGAGACCCAGTACTTC	CASSPRGGKETQYF	TRBJ2-5	TRBV5-4	-	-
TGCGCCAGCAGCTTGGCTGCAGGGGAGTCTGAAGCTTTCTTT	CASSLAAGESEAFF	TRBJ1-1	TRBV5-1	-	-
TGTGCCAGCAGCTTGGTCGGAGGCAGTACAGATACGCAGTATTTT	CASSLVGGSTDTQYF	TRBJ2-3	TRBV5-8	few	-
TGCGCCAGCAGCTGGGGACAGAGGAACACCGGGGAGCTGTTTTTT	CASSWGQRNTGELFF	TRBJ2-2	TRBV5-1	-	TRBD1
TGTGCCAGCAGCTTGCCGGGGAGCTCCTACAATGAGCAGTTCTTC	CASSLPGSSYNEQFF	TRBJ2-1	TRBV5-4	-	-
TGTGCCAGCAGCTTGGGGACAGGGCGGGATGAGCAGTTCTTC	CASSLGTGRDEQFF	TRBJ2-1	TRBV5-6	few	TRBD1
TGTGCCAGCAGCTCCAGGGGAGGGGAGCAGTACTTC	CASSSRGGEQYF	TRBJ2-7	TRBV7-9	-	-
TGTGCCAGCAGCCTTCGGGGTCAGCGGGGCGCAGATACGCAGTATTTT	CASSLRGQRGADTQYF	TRBJ2-3	TRBV7-2	-	TRBD2
TGCGCCAGCAGTGAGTCGCGGGGGGGCCCCAATGAGCAGTTCTTC	CASSESRGGPNEQFF	TRBJ2-1	TRBV10-2	few	TRBD2
TGTGCCAGCAGCTTCTTCGGGAAAAGGGATAAGTCGAACACTGAAGCTTTCTTT	CASSFFGKRDKSNTEAFF	TRBJ1-1	TRBV7-2	-	-
TGTGCCAGCAGCGCGGACAAGGCTAATGAAAAACTGTTTTTT	CASSADKANEKLFF	TRBJ1-4	TRBV7-9	-	-
TGTGCCAGCAGTTTAGGACAGGGCTATGGCTACACCTTC	CASSLGQGYGYTF	TRBJ1-2	TRBV28	-	TRBD1
TGTGCCACCAGCGAAGGAAGCGGGAGCTCCTACAATGAGCAGTTCTTC	CATSEGSGSSYNEQFF	TRBJ2-1	TRBV15	-	TRBD2
TGTGCCAGCAGTTTTGACAGGGCACCCTATGGCTACACCTTC	CASSFDRAPYGYTF	TRBJ1-2	TRBV28	-	TRBD1
TGTGCCAGCAGTTACACAGAGTATCAGCCCCAGCATTTT	CASSYTEYQPQHF	TRBJ1-5	TRBV6-5	-	-
TGTGCCAGCAGAGACGCAGGGGGGCCCCAGCATTTT	CASRDAGGPQHF	TRBJ1-5	TRBV6-5	-	TRBD1
TGTGCCAGCAGTTACTTGCCTGAGAAGAACACTGAAGCTTTCTTT	CASSYLPEKNTEAFF	TRBJ1-1	TRBV6-5	-	-
TGTGCCAGCAGGACTCTACGGGGGAACACTGAAGCTTTCTTT	CASRTLRGNTEAFF	TRBJ1-1	TRBV11-2	-	-